This T cell receptor beta chain was documented in a study of T cell responses to AZD1222 COVID-19 vaccine. Here immunoSEQ multiplex PCR was the method, and the copy in TCRdb shows in-frame clones only, minus some. The profile shows about 190,000 clones, approximately 94% of them singletons. The junction had 4 bases not matched to a gene; V was cut back by 7 bases and J by 2 bases. This CDR3 has 13 residues. Germline V lookup: CDR1 LNHDA, CDR2 SQIVND (reference sequence). This receptor was identified in an adult in good health. The material was peripheral blood, obtained on day 0 of AZD1222 vaccination. This rearrangement joins TRBV19 to TRBJ1-2, with TRBD1 identical over 7 bases. CDR3 sequence (DNA): TGTGCCAGTATGGACAGGATGAACTATGGCTACACCTTC. Translation gives CASMDRMNYGYTF. The entire variable domain, with the rest obtained from reference TRBV19 and TRBJ1-2, is as follows: DGGITQSPKYLFRKEGQNVTLSCEQNLNHDAMYWYRQDPGQGLRLIYYSQIVNDFQKGDIAEGYSVSREKKESFPLTVTSAQKNPTAFYLCASMDRMNYGYTFGSGTRLTVV.